This is a list of T cell receptor beta chains from one sample in a study of T cell repertoires in cytomegalovirus infection. Antigen specificity for these receptors is unknown. One entry per CDR3 protein results from TCRdb running MiXCR on the reads. The sample includes about 900,000 distinct CDR3 sequences, around 32% of them seen just once. The specimen comprised cultured CD8+ T cells from PBMCs, sampled from culture after CMV antigen stimulation. These receptors originate from a human donor in good health (CMV status not recorded). Some clones in this sample may be carry-over from other donors' samples. Both conserved end residues are part of each CDR3. Fields, in order: CDR3 length, D gene, clone size, V gene, J gene, CDR3 DNA, CDR3 protein. The D gene is left open where the match is weak. Expanded clones are given a class, and other clones once, few, many or no size at all.

CDR3 length: 12; D gene: .; clone size: .; V gene: TRBV27; J gene: TRBJ2-2; CDR3 DNA: TGTGCCAGCAGCGCTTTTGCCGGGGAGCTGTTTTTT; CDR3 protein: CASSAFAGELFF
CDR3 length: 14; D gene: TRBD1; clone size: .; V gene: TRBV3-1; J gene: TRBJ1-4; CDR3 DNA: TGTGCCAGCAGCTACAGGGGGCGGCAGGAAAAACTGTTTTTT; CDR3 protein: CASSYRGRQEKLFF
CDR3 length: 14; D gene: .; clone size: many; V gene: TRBV12-3/TRBV12-4; J gene: TRBJ2-3; CDR3 DNA: TGTGCCAGCAGTTTAAGATCTAGCACAGATACGCAGTATTTT; CDR3 protein: CASSLRSSTDTQYF
CDR3 length: 11; D gene: .; clone size: .; V gene: TRBV9; J gene: TRBJ2-1; CDR3 DNA: TGTGCCAGCAGCGTAAAAGGAGTCTTGGTCTTC; CDR3 protein: CASSVKGVLVF
CDR3 length: 16; D gene: TRBD1; clone size: few; V gene: TRBV6-1; J gene: TRBJ2-2; CDR3 DNA: TGTGCCAGCAGGATTCCGGGACAGGGAGGTACCGGGGAGCTGTTTTTT; CDR3 protein: CASRIPGQGGTGELFF
CDR3 length: 17; D gene: TRBD1; clone size: .; V gene: TRBV10-1; J gene: TRBJ2-5; CDR3 DNA: TGCGCCAGCAGTGAGTTAGCCGGGACAGGGGGCGGCGAGACCCAGTACTTC; CDR3 protein: CASSELAGTGGGETQYF
CDR3 length: 16; D gene: .; clone size: many; V gene: TRBV7-6; J gene: TRBJ1-1; CDR3 DNA: TGTGCCAGCAGCTTGGGGTCTCCGGGGAGGGACACTGAAGCTTTCTTT; CDR3 protein: CASSLGSPGRDTEAFF
CDR3 length: 15; D gene: .; clone size: .; V gene: TRBV6-6; J gene: TRBJ2-1; CDR3 DNA: TGTGCCAGCAGTTCCCCTCTGGGGGCATACAATGAGCAGTTCTTC; CDR3 protein: CASSSPLGAYNEQFF
CDR3 length: 13; D gene: .; clone size: .; V gene: TRBV7-9; J gene: TRBJ2-3; CDR3 DNA: TGTGCCAGCAGCCCTACGAGGGGGGATACGCAGTATTTT; CDR3 protein: CASSPTRGDTQYF
CDR3 length: 16; D gene: .; clone size: .; V gene: TRBV12-3/TRBV12-4; J gene: TRBJ1-6; CDR3 DNA: TGTGCCAGCAGCCCGTCCTTTGCAGCCTTGAATTCACCCCTCCACTTT; CDR3 protein: CASSPSFAALNSPLHF
CDR3 length: 20; D gene: TRBD1; clone size: .; V gene: TRBV4-1; J gene: TRBJ1-6; CDR3 DNA: TGCGCCAGCAGCCAAGATATACTTCCCCCCGGACAGGGGATCGTTTCACCCCTCCACTTT; CDR3 protein: CASSQDILPPGQGIVSPLHF
CDR3 length: 19; D gene: .; clone size: few; V gene: TRBV18; J gene: TRBJ1-4; CDR3 DNA: TGTGCCAGCTCACCAGGAAGAACCCTCCAGGGGTGGTATTATGAAAAACTGTTTTTT; CDR3 protein: CASSPGRTLQGWYYEKLFF
CDR3 length: 17; D gene: TRBD1; clone size: few; V gene: TRBV6-2/TRBV6-3; J gene: TRBJ1-1; CDR3 DNA: TGTGCCAGCAGACCCCCGGGACAGGGGGTCGTGAACACTGAAGCTTTCTTT; CDR3 protein: CASRPPGQGVVNTEAFF
CDR3 length: 15; D gene: .; clone size: few; V gene: TRBV28; J gene: TRBJ2-3; CDR3 DNA: TGTGCCAGCAGTTTGAGTCAGTCTAGCACAGATACGCAGTATTTT; CDR3 protein: CASSLSQSSTDTQYF
CDR3 length: 17; D gene: .; clone size: few; V gene: TRBV7-7; J gene: TRBJ2-3; CDR3 DNA: TGTGCTAGCAGCTTGGGGGGCGGTTTCGCTAGCACAGATACGCAGTATTTT; CDR3 protein: CASSLGGGFASTDTQYF
CDR3 length: 15; D gene: .; clone size: once; V gene: TRBV7-9; J gene: TRBJ1-5; CDR3 DNA: TGTGTCAGCAGCCCTCGGGGGGGGTCCAATCAGCCCCAGCATTTT; CDR3 protein: CVSSPRGGSNQPQHF
CDR3 length: 17; D gene: .; clone size: many; V gene: TRBV7-9; J gene: TRBJ2-5; CDR3 DNA: TGTGCCAGCAGCTTAGCGGGTGGGCCAACGCTCCAAGAGACCCAGTACTTC; CDR3 protein: CASSLAGGPTLQETQYF
CDR3 length: 16; D gene: TRBD1; clone size: .; V gene: TRBV7-9; J gene: TRBJ1-6; CDR3 DNA: TGTGCCAGCAGCTTTTCAGGACAGGGGTATTGGTCACCCCTCCACTTT; CDR3 protein: CASSFSGQGYWSPLHF
CDR3 length: 17; D gene: .; clone size: .; V gene: TRBV7-9; J gene: TRBJ2-3; CDR3 DNA: TGTGCCAGCAGCTCGGGACCTTTGGGCTCCTCCCAGGGTACGCAGTATTTT; CDR3 protein: CASSSGPLGSSQGTQYF
CDR3 length: 13; D gene: .; clone size: many; V gene: TRBV5-1; J gene: TRBJ1-5; CDR3 DNA: TGCGCCAGCAGCAGGGAGGGAAATCAGCCCCAGCATTTT; CDR3 protein: CASSREGNQPQHF
CDR3 length: 18; D gene: TRBD2; clone size: many; V gene: TRBV27; J gene: TRBJ2-3; CDR3 DNA: TGTGCCAGCAGGCCCGAGACTAGCGGGGTCTATAGCACAGATACGCAGTATTTT; CDR3 protein: CASRPETSGVYSTDTQYF
CDR3 length: 18; D gene: TRBD1; clone size: many; V gene: TRBV7-6; J gene: TRBJ2-7; CDR3 DNA: TGTGCCAGCAGCTCCGATAGACAGGGGAGAACCTCCCTGTACGAGCAGTACTTC; CDR3 protein: CASSSDRQGRTSLYEQYF
CDR3 length: 20; D gene: TRBD2; clone size: .; V gene: TRBV12-3/TRBV12-4; J gene: TRBJ2-3; CDR3 DNA: TGTGCCAGCAGTTTTCCACTAGCGGGGCCAACGGGGTCTAGCACAGATACGCAGTATTTT; CDR3 protein: CASSFPLAGPTGSSTDTQYF
CDR3 length: 15; D gene: .; clone size: .; V gene: TRBV7-9; J gene: TRBJ1-4; CDR3 DNA: TGTGCCAGCAGCTCCCCGGACATCCGGTATGAAAAACTGTTTTTT; CDR3 protein: CASSSPDIRYEKLFF
CDR3 length: 17; D gene: TRBD2; clone size: few; V gene: TRBV10-3; J gene: TRBJ2-6; CDR3 DNA: TGTGCCATCAGTGAGAAAGGACTAGAATCTCGGGCCAACGTCCTGACTTTC; CDR3 protein: CAISEKGLESRANVLTF
CDR3 length: 16; D gene: TRBD2; clone size: many; V gene: TRBV7-2; J gene: TRBJ2-5; CDR3 DNA: TGTGCCAGCAGCCCCTTAGCGGGGGGGTACCAAGAGACCCAGTACTTC; CDR3 protein: CASSPLAGGYQETQYF
CDR3 length: 14; D gene: .; clone size: many; V gene: TRBV7-9; J gene: TRBJ1-2; CDR3 DNA: TGTGCCAGCAGCGCGACGGACGGAGCGTATGGCTACACCTTC; CDR3 protein: CASSATDGAYGYTF
CDR3 length: 13; D gene: .; clone size: .; V gene: TRBV9; J gene: TRBJ1-5; CDR3 DNA: TGTGTCAGCAGCGTAGGTGGGTATCAGCCCCAGCATTTT; CDR3 protein: CVSSVGGYQPQHF
CDR3 length: 14; D gene: TRBD1; clone size: many; V gene: TRBV5-1; J gene: TRBJ2-5; CDR3 DNA: TGCGCCAGCAGCCCGACAGGGTATCAAGAGACCCAGTACTTC; CDR3 protein: CASSPTGYQETQYF
CDR3 length: 16; D gene: TRBD1; clone size: few; V gene: TRBV6-2/TRBV6-3; J gene: TRBJ2-3; CDR3 DNA: TGTGCCAGCAGTTACTCGGACAGGGAGTTGACAGATACGCAGTATTTT; CDR3 protein: CASSYSDRELTDTQYF
CDR3 length: 19; D gene: TRBD2; clone size: .; V gene: TRBV19; J gene: TRBJ2-4; CDR3 DNA: TGTGCCAGTAGTATCTATGGACTAGCGGGGGGGCCGCCCAAAAACATTCAGTACTTC; CDR3 protein: CASSIYGLAGGPPKNIQYF
CDR3 length: 14; D gene: .; clone size: .; V gene: TRBV27; J gene: TRBJ2-1; CDR3 DNA: TGTGCCAGCAGTTTATCCTCGGGGGTCAATGAGCAGTTCTTC; CDR3 protein: CASSLSSGVNEQFF
CDR3 length: 16; D gene: .; clone size: few; V gene: TRBV28; J gene: TRBJ2-3; CDR3 DNA: TGTGCCAGCACCTCCCTGAGAACACAAAACACAGATACGCAGTATTTT; CDR3 protein: CASTSLRTQNTDTQYF
CDR3 length: 15; D gene: TRBD2; clone size: many; V gene: TRBV7-8; J gene: TRBJ2-1; CDR3 DNA: TGTGCCAGCGGACCTAGCGGGGTATCCTACAATGAGCAGTTCTTC; CDR3 protein: CASGPSGVSYNEQFF
CDR3 length: 16; D gene: .; clone size: .; V gene: TRBV19; J gene: TRBJ2-1; CDR3 DNA: TGTGCCAGTAGTTACCTTGGCCGGAGCTCCTACAATGAGCAGTTCTTC; CDR3 protein: CASSYLGRSSYNEQFF
CDR3 length: 13; D gene: .; clone size: .; V gene: TRBV9; J gene: TRBJ1-1; CDR3 DNA: TGTGCCAGCAGCCCCTGGACGGGCACTGAAGCTTTCTTT; CDR3 protein: CASSPWTGTEAFF
CDR3 length: 15; D gene: TRBD2; clone size: .; V gene: TRBV24-1; J gene: TRBJ2-1; CDR3 DNA: TGTGCCACCAGTGATTTTGGGCTAGCGGACAATGAGCAGTTCTTC; CDR3 protein: CATSDFGLADNEQFF
CDR3 length: 16; D gene: TRBD1; clone size: .; V gene: TRBV27; J gene: TRBJ1-2; CDR3 DNA: TGTGCCAGCAGCCCTGAACCGGGACAGAGAAACTATGGCTACACCTTC; CDR3 protein: CASSPEPGQRNYGYTF
CDR3 length: 15; D gene: .; clone size: .; V gene: TRBV6-5; J gene: TRBJ2-2; CDR3 DNA: TGTGCCAGCAGTTACTCGGCCTCCGCGGCCGGGGAGCTGTTTTTT; CDR3 protein: CASSYSASAAGELFF
CDR3 length: 16; D gene: .; clone size: .; V gene: TRBV4-1; J gene: TRBJ1-2; CDR3 DNA: TGCGCCAGCAGCCAAGTTTGGGGGGCATCGGGCTATGGCTACACCTTC; CDR3 protein: CASSQVWGASGYGYTF
CDR3 length: 13; D gene: .; clone size: .; V gene: TRBV7-4; J gene: TRBJ1-2; CDR3 DNA: TGTGCCAGCAGCTTGGCGGGGCCCTATGGCTACACCTTC; CDR3 protein: CASSLAGPYGYTF
CDR3 length: 14; D gene: .; clone size: .; V gene: TRBV27; J gene: TRBJ2-7; CDR3 DNA: TGTGCCAGCAGTTTAATAGGCACCTCCTACGAGCAGTACTTC; CDR3 protein: CASSLIGTSYEQYF
CDR3 length: 19; D gene: .; clone size: few; V gene: TRBV3-1; J gene: TRBJ2-2; CDR3 DNA: TGTGCCAGCAGCCAAGTGGGGTCCCGGGACCCCTGGAACACCGGGGAGCTGTTTTTT; CDR3 protein: CASSQVGSRDPWNTGELFF
CDR3 length: 14; D gene: .; clone size: few; V gene: TRBV12-3/TRBV12-4; J gene: TRBJ2-4; CDR3 DNA: TGTGCCAGCAGTCTGTTTACGGCCAAAAACATTCAGTACTTC; CDR3 protein: CASSLFTAKNIQYF
CDR3 length: 12; D gene: .; clone size: .; V gene: TRBV12-3/TRBV12-4; J gene: TRBJ2-1; CDR3 DNA: TGTGCCAGCAGTTTGTACGTGGGTGAGCAGTTCTTC; CDR3 protein: CASSLYVGEQFF
CDR3 length: 14; D gene: .; clone size: few; V gene: TRBV7-6; J gene: TRBJ2-1; CDR3 DNA: TGTGCCAGCAGCGTATTGACAGAACACAATGAGCAGTTCTTC; CDR3 protein: CASSVLTEHNEQFF